This T cell receptor (beta chain) came from a study of blood T cell repertoires in COVID-19. Whole-study context: Researchers got acute and convalescent COVID-19 samples from the United States, Italy and Spain. Nucleic acid was either cDNA or gDNA, and it came from T cells, B-cell-depleted T cells, or PBMCs.

Original processing methods: Amplification of reference gene primers was used by the study to estimate nucleated cell counts. Assay used: immunoSEQ multiplex PCR; TCRdb lists only in-frame clones, some missing. V, J and clone size are those of that table, while D and trimming were read from the DNA. The sample shows around 110,000 clones, approximately 87% of them seen only once. CDR1 is SEHNR and CDR2 is FQNEAQ in the germline V gene (reference sequence). Trimming took 3 bases from V and 0 from J, leaving 18 bases between them. This CDR3 is built from 18 residues. The clonotype comes from a man aged 25-40 years with acute or convalescent COVID-19. The chain links TRBV7-9 to TRBJ1-3; D uncertain. Sequenced sample: peripheral blood. The CDR3 protein is CASSFPHDGSGSGNTIYF. The CDR3 bases are TGTGCCAGCAGCTTCCCCCACGACGGGAGCGGCTCTGGAAACACCATATATTTT.